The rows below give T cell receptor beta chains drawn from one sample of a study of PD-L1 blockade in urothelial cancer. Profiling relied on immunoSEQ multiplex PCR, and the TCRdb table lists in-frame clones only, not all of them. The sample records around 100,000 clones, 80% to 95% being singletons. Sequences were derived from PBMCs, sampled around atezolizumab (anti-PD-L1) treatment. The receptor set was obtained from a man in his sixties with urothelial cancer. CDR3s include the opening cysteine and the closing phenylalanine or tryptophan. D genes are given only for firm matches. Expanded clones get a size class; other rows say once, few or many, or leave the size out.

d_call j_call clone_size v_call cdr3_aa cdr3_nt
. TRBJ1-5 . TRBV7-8 CASSPASGQPQHF TGTGCCAGCAGCCCGGCGAGCGGCCAGCCCCAGCATTTT
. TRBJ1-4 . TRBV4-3 CASSRTTRSTNEKLFF TGCGCCAGCAGCCGTACTACCCGTTCAACTAATGAAAAACTGTTTTTT
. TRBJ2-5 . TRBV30 CAWSLWAGVGETQYF TGTGCCTGGAGTCTCTGGGCAGGGGTAGGAGAGACCCAGTACTTC
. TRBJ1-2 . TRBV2 CASSDRQLYGYTF TGTGCCAGCAGTGATCGACAGCTATATGGCTACACCTTC
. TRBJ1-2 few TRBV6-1 CASSQGNYGYTF TGTGCCAGCAGTCAGGGGAACTATGGCTACACCTTC
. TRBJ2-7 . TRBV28 CASTVKPGGEQYF TGTGCCAGCACCGTCAAACCGGGTGGCGAGCAGTACTTC
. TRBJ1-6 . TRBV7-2 CASSPLRTGVTNSPLHF TGTGCCAGCAGCCCGCTCCGAACGGGGGTGACTAATTCACCCCTCCACTTT
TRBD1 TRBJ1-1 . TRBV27 CASSLSRRGDTEAFF TGTGCCAGCAGTTTATCCCGCAGGGGGGACACTGAAGCTTTCTTT
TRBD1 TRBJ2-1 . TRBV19 CASKIGTGSYNEQFF TGTGCCAGTAAAATTGGGACAGGCTCCTACAATGAGCAGTTCTTC
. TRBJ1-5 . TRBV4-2 CASSQEYNQPQHF TGTGCCAGCAGCCAAGAATACAATCAGCCCCAGCATTTT
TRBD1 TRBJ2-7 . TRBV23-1 CASSQSNRGYEQYF TGCGCCAGCAGTCAATCGAACAGGGGATACGAGCAGTACTTC